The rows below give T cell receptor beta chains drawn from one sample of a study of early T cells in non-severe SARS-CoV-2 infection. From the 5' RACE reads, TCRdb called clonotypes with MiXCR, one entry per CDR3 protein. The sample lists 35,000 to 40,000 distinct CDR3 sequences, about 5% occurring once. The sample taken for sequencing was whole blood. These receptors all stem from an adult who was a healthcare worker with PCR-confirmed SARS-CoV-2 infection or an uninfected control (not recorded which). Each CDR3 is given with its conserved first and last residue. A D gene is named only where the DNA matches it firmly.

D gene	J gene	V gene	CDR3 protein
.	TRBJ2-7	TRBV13	CASSPPGLYEQYF
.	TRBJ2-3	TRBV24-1	CATRGRTDTQYF
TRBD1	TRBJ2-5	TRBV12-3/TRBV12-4	CASRGTGTGQETQYF
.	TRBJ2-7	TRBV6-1	CASSYQAGSYEQYF
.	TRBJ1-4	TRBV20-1	CSARVATNEKLFF
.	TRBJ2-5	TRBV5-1	CATKRRETETQYF
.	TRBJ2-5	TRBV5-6	CASSLRSQETQYF
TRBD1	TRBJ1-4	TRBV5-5	CASSSTGGAAFGDEKLFF
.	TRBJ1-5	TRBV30	CAWSAPLVSPFLNSNQPQHF
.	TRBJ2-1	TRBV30	CAWVGLGNEQFF